One and the same sample provided the 17 T cell receptor beta chains below, sequenced in a study of cytomegalovirus exposure and HLA in healthy donors (TCRdb year 2017). The library came from the immunoSEQ multiplex PCR assay. For the multiplex PCR, a mixture combining 60 forward primers for TCR Vbeta segments and 13 reverse primers for TCR Jbeta segments was used. TCRdb obtained this table from immuneACCESS and retained in-frame rearrangements with V and J assigned. These tables miss some clones; where compared with another copy, unresolved V genes account for less than half of the shortfall, and the remainder is unexplained. This sample gives fewer than 130,000 clones in total; approximately 70% of them show up just once. Approximately 11% of the sample rests with the top ten. The source material was PBMCs. The source of these receptors is a man aged 35 to 55 in good health and CMV-seropositive.

The V and J genes are TRBV9 and TRBJ2-7; no definite D call. In germline, CDR1 is SGDLS, CDR2 YYNGEE. The CDR3 length is 13 residues. Between the trimmed V and J ends, which lost 0 bases and 3 bases, there was a span of 7 bases. In nucleotides, the CDR3 is TGTGCCAGCAGCGTAGGGCAAAACTACGAGCAGTACTTC. Translation gives CASSVGQNYEQYF.

The chain uses TRBV19 and TRBJ2-1; 10 bases are shared with TRBD2. In germline, CDR1 is LNHDA, CDR2 SQIVND (reference sequence). The V gene end was trimmed by 4 bases and the J gene end by 4 bases; junction bases not matched to a gene: 1. The CDR3 is made up of 14 amino acids. This CDR3 is CASSRTSGYNEQFF. CDR3 coding DNA: TGTGCCAGTAGTAGGACTAGCGGATACAATGAGCAGTTCTTC.

The chain couples TRBV6-5 to TRBJ1-1; 7 bases are shared with TRBD1. The CDR3 is 14 amino acids. CDR1 and CDR2 from the germline V gene are MNHEY and SVGAGI. The V and J ends lost 5 bases and 0 bases, in that order; junction bases with no gene match: 3. CDR3: CASSRDSLNTEAFF. The CDR3 nucleotides are TGTGCCAGCAGTCGGGACAGCTTGAACACTGAAGCTTTCTTT.

V and J are TRBV28 and TRBJ2-1, with 9 bases identical to TRBD1. Looked up from germline, CDR1 is MDHEN and CDR2 is SYDVKM. There are 12 residues in the CDR3. The junction had 3 bases not matched to a gene; V was cut back by 6 bases and J by 9 bases. This CDR3 reads CASREQGAEQFF. The DNA for the CDR3 is TGTGCCAGCAGAGAACAGGGGGCTGAGCAGTTCTTC.

As concerns this clone: An end of the junction does not agree with germline; a read error may underlie this. The CDR3 is CASSYGTGAYERYF. Written as DNA, the CDR3 is TGTGCCAGCAGTTACGGGACAGGGGCCTACGAGCGGTACTTC. This chain links TRBV6-5 with TRBJ2-7; TRBD1 agrees at 10 bases. The CDR3 contains 14 residues. CDR1 and CDR2 from the germline V gene are MNHEY and SVGAGI.

The CDR3 spells CASSIQGNTEAFF. The DNA of the CDR3 is TGCGCCAGCAGCATACAGGGGAACACTGAAGCTTTCTTT. The genes are TRBV5-1 and TRBJ1-1; perhaps TRBD1 as D (6 bases). Per the germline V gene, CDR1 is SGHRS and CDR2 is YFSETQ. The CDR3 has 13 amino acids. V gave up 4 bases and J gave up 1 base, with 8 bases separating them.

Only a few counts were recorded for this clone. V is TRBV6-5 and J is TRBJ1-2; D gene uncertain. This CDR3 has 13 amino acids. The ends were cut back, 5 bases at V and 4 bases at J, with 11 bases in the middle. Per germline, CDR1 MNHEY and CDR2 SVGAGI. CDR3 sequence reads: CASSEIRFYGYTF. CDR3 bases: TGTGCCAGCAGTGAAATACGGTTCTATGGCTACACCTTC.

This sequence joins TRBV7-7 and TRBJ2-3; D is perhaps TRBD2 (6 bases). Trimming removed 3 bases at V and 3 bases at J, with 16 bases between. Germline loops: CDR1 SSHAT, CDR2 FNYEAQ (reference sequence). CDR3 length equals 16 residues. This chain's CDR3 is CASSLTQGGATDTQYF. CDR3 DNA sequence: TGTGCCAGCAGCTTGACGCAGGGAGGAGCAACAGATACGCAGTATTTT.

V usage is TRBV30 and J usage is TRBJ1-2, with 10 bases fitting TRBD1. J was trimmed by 6 bases and V by 4 bases; bases with no gene match: 5. Germline V gene lookup returns CDR1 GTSNPN and CDR2 SVGIG (reference sequence). The CDR3 contains 13 residues. The DNA for the CDR3 is TGTGCCTGGACCCCTGACAGGGGGCATGGCTACACCTTC. This translates into CAWTPDRGHGYTF.

This clone was seen only a few times. The chain has TRBV30 and TRBJ1-1, with D possibly being TRBD1 (5 bases). CDR1 is GTSNPN, CDR2 SVGIG, per germline (reference sequence). V was clipped by 6 bases and J by 3 bases, with 17 bases between them. The CDR3 consists of 14 residues. CDR3 in amino acids: CACANSRVYTEAFF. CDR3 nucleotides: TGTGCCTGCGCAAACTCCAGGGTCTACACTGAAGCTTTCTTT.

The gene calls are TRBV4-3 and TRBJ2-7, with 8 bases identical to TRBD2. V trimming: 3 bases; J trimming: 3 bases; junction bases outside the gene matches: 13. Germline V gene lookup returns CDR1 LGHNA and CDR2 YSLEER. This CDR3 contains 17 residues. The CDR3 DNA sequence: TGCGCCAGCAGCCAGGCGGCCCTCGCGGGAGGACGCTACGAGCAGTACTTC. This encodes CASSQAALAGGRYEQYF.

The chain uses TRBV7-8 and TRBJ2-7; TRBD2 matches at 8 bases. CDR3 length: 16 residues. CDR1 and CDR2 (germline): SGHVS, FQNEAQ. V lost 5 bases to trimming and J lost 1 base; unmatched junction nucleotides: 10. The CDR3 nucleotides are TGTGCCAGCAGCCCCAGAAGTCCGGGAGGGTCCTACGAGCAGTACTTC. It specifies CASSPRSPGGSYEQYF.

The genes are TRBV28 and TRBJ2-7, with TRBD2 identical over 9 bases. V shed 6 bases and J 3 bases; nucleotides not matched to a gene: 6. The CDR3 length is 14 residues. The germline gives CDR1 MDHEN, CDR2 SYDVKM. The CDR3 here is CASSTGTSIYEQYF. The CDR3 coding sequence is TGTGCCAGCAGCACCGGGACTAGCATCTACGAGCAGTACTTC.

This rearrangement joins TRBV5-8 to TRBJ2-1; tentatively, D is TRBD2 (5 bases). Trimming left V 4 bases short and J 8 bases short, with 22 bases between. CDR3 length: 16 residues. From germline, CDR1 is SGHTS and CDR2 YDEGEE. CDR3 nucleotide sequence: TGTGCCAGCAGCGTGGTCCCGGCTAGCATGCTTCATGAGCAGTTCTTC. Residues: CASSVVPASMLHEQFF.

This sequence joins TRBV9 and TRBJ2-2, with 7 bases that match TRBD1. The V gene's germline CDR1 is SGDLS and CDR2 YYNGEE. The CDR3 has 13 amino acids. The J segment lost 6 bases and the V segment lost 3 bases, leaving 2 bases of the junction unmatched. CDR3 sequence: CASSATGAGELFF. The CDR3, as DNA: TGTGCCAGCAGCGCAACAGGGGCCGGGGAGCTGTTTTTT.

The chain links TRBV5-1 to TRBJ1-5; 8 bases fit TRBD1. The J segment lost 1 base and the V segment lost 5 bases, leaving 5 bases of the junction unmatched. Per the germline V gene, CDR1 is SGHRS and CDR2 is YFSETQ. There are 15 residues in the CDR3. The CDR3 region is CASRETGGSNQPQHF. CDR3 coding DNA: TGCGCCAGCAGAGAAACAGGGGGAAGCAATCAGCCCCAGCATTTT. Drawing the rest from reference TRBV5-1 and TRBJ1-5, the complete variable domain is KAGVTQTPRYLIKTRGQQVTLSCSPISGHRSVSWYQQTPGQGLQFLFEYFSETQRNKGNFPGRFSGRQFSNSRSEMNVSTLELGDSALYLCASRETGGSNQPQHFGDGTRLSIL.

The rearrangement uses TRBV13 and TRBJ2-2; D may be TRBD2 (6 bases). CDR1 PRHDT and CDR2 FYEKMQ come from the germline V gene (reference sequence). Between the trimmed V and J ends, which lost 5 bases and 2 bases, there was a span of 15 bases. The length of the CDR3 is 16 residues. CDR3 protein: CASSPTGTGNTGELFF. CDR3 DNA sequence: TGTGCCAGCAGCCCGACGGGGACTGGCAACACCGGGGAGCTGTTTTTT.